This T cell receptor (beta chain) was captured in a study of T cell repertoires in cytomegalovirus infection. Study-level findings and limits: It was HLA-C-restricted CMV-specific TCR beta clonotypes that dominated the response ex vivo.

This clonotype was seen repeatedly, ten times or more. Its specificity is unknown. Deletions cut 6 bases from V and 3 bases from J, with 14 bases between. The CDR3 extends over 15 amino acids. Germline lookup yields CDR1 SGHTA and CDR2 FQGNSA. MiXCR, applied by TCRdb to the reads, yields one record per CDR3 protein. The sample includes some 920,000 distinct CDR3 sequences, 31% of them seen just once. The chain employs TRBV7-2 and TRBJ2-2, with D possibly TRBD1 on 5 matching bases. The source material was cultured CD8+ T cells from PBMCs, sampled from culture after CMV antigen stimulation. The receptor comes from a human donor in good health (CMV status not recorded). Some clones in this sample may be carry-over from other donors' samples. CDR3 nucleotide sequence: TGTGCCAGCAGTCCGAGGCCCAGGGACACCGGGGAGCTGTTTTTT. It translates to CASSPRPRDTGELFF.